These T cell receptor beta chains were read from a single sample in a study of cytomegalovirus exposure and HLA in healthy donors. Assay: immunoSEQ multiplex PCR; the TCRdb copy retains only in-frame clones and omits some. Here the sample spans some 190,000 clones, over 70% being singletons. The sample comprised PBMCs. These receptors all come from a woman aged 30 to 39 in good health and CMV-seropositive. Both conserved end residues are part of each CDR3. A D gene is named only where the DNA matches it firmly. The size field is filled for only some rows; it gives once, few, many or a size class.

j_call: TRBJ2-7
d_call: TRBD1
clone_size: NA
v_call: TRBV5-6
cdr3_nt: TGTGCCAGCAGATTCGACAGGGGGCCTTCCTACGAGCAGTACTTC
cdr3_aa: CASRFDRGPSYEQYF

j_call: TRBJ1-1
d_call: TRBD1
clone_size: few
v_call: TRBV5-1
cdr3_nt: TGCGCCAGCAGCGGGGCAGGGGGCTACACTGAAGCTTTCTTT
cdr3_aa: CASSGAGGYTEAFF

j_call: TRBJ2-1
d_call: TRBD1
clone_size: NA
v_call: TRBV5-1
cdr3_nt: TGCGCCAGCAGCACAGGGGTGGGTGAGCAGTTCTTC
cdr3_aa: CASSTGVGEQFF

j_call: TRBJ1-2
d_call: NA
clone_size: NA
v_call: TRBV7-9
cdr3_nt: TGTGCCAGCAGCTCCCGGGGGGGCCAAGCGCGCTATGGCTACACCTTC
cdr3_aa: CASSSRGGQARYGYTF

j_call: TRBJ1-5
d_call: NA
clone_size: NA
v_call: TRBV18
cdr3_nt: TGTGCCAGCTCACCAAACGCAGGGGCTCAGCCCCAGCATTTT
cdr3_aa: CASSPNAGAQPQHF

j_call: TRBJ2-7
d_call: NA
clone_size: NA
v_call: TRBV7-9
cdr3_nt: TGTGCCAGCAGCTTAGATGGTTCCTCTACCTACGAGCAGTACTTC
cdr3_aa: CASSLDGSSTYEQYF

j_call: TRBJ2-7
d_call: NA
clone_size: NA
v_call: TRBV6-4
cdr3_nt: TGTGCTTCGAGATGCGAGCAGTACTTC
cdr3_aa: CASRCEQYF

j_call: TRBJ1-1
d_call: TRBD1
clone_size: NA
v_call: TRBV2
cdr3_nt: TGTGCCAGCAGTAATACAGGGGGCCTTGTGAACACTGAAGCTTTCTTT
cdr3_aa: CASSNTGGLVNTEAFF

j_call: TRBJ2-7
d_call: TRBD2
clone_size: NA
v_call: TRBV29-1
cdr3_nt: TGCAGCGTTGATGGACTAGCGGGGGACCCCTACTACGAGCAGTACTTC
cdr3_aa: CSVDGLAGDPYYEQYF

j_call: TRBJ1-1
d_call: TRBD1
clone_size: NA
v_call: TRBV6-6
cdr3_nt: TGTGCCAGCAGTTACCGCCTGACAGGGAGGAACACTGAAGCTTTCTTT
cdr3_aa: CASSYRLTGRNTEAFF

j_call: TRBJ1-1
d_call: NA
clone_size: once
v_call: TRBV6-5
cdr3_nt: TGTGCCAGCAGTGAGACAGGTAGGGAAGCTTTCTTT
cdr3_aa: CASSETGREAFF

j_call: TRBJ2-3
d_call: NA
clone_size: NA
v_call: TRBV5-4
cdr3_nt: TGTGCCAGCAGCGGCCCCCGCCGGCAGGTAGGGGACACAGATACGCAGTATTTT
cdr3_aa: CASSGPRRQVGDTDTQYF